This T cell receptor beta chain was sequenced for a study of control samples from healthy donors and cancer patients. Trimming shortened V by 2 bases and J by 3 bases, and 8 bases separated the two germline ends. The CDR3 sequence is 13 residues long. The germline gives CDR1 SGHDT, CDR2 YYEEEE. Here immunoSEQ multiplex PCR was the method, and the copy in TCRdb shows in-frame clones only, minus some. The data contain 390,000 or so clones, approximately 92% of them singletons. What was sequenced was PBMCs. This clonotype was obtained from a middle-aged man with head and neck cancer. The chain links TRBV5-6 to TRBJ1-1; a weak D match, TRBD1 (5 bases). The CDR3 DNA reads TGTGCCAGCAGCTTCGAGGGGTACACTGAAGCTTTCTTT. Protein: CASSFEGYTEAFF. The full variable domain, with the rest looked up from reference TRBV5-6 and TRBJ1-1, is DAGVTQSPTHLIKTRGQQVTLRCSPKSGHDTVSWYQQALGQGPQFIFQYYEEEERQRGNFPDRFSGHQFPNYSSELNVNALLLGDSALYLCASSFEGYTEAFFGQGTRLTVV.